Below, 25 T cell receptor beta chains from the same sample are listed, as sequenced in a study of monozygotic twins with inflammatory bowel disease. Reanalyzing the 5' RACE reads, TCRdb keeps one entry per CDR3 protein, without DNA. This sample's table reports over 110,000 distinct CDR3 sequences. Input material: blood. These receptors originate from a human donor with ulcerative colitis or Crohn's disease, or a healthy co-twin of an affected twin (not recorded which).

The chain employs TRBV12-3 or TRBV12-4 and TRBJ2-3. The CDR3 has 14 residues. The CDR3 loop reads CASSRLIEWDTQYF.

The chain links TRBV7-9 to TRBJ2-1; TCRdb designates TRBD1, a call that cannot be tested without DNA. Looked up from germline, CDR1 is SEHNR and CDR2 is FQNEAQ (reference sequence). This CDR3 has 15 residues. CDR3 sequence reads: CASSSPRDRPNEQFF. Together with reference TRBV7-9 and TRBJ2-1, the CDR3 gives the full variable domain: DTGVSQNPRHKITKRGQNVTFRCDPISEHNRLYWYRQTLGQGPEFLTYFQNEAQLEKSRLLSDRFSAERPKGSFSTLEIQRTEQGDSAMYLCASSSPRDRPNEQFFGPGTRLTVL.

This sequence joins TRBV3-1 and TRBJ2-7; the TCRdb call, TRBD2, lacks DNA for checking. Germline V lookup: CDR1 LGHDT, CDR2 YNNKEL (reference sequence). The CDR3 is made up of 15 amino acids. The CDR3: CASSLGLTSSYEQYF.

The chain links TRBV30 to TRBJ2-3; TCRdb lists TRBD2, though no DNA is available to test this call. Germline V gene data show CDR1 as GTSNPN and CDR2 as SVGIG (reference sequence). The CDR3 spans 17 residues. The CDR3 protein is CAWSPGLLAGYTDTQYF.

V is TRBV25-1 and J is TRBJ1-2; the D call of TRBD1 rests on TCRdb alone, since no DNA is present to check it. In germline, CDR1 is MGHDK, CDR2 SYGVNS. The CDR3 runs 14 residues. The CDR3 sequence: CASSPGGGGRGYTF.

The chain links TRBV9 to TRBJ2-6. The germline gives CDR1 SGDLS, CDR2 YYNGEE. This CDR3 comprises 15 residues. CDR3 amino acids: CASSVAPAGANVLTF.

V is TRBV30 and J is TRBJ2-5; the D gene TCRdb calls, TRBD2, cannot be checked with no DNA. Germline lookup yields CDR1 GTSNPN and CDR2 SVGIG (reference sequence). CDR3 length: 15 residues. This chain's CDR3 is CAWSIAGAMRETQYF.

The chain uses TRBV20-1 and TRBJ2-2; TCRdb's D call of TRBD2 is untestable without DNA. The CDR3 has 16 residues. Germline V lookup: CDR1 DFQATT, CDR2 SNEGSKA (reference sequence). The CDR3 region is CSARDKASLNTGELFF.

The chain's CDR3 is CASSQRDNEQFF. This chain connects TRBV3-1 to TRBJ2-1. Germline V gives CDR1 LGHDT, CDR2 YNNKEL (reference sequence). CDR3 length: 12 amino acids.

The CDR3 sequence: CASSQGSGWHEQYF. V and J are TRBV4-3 and TRBJ2-7. Germline CDR1 and CDR2: LGHNA and YSLEER. This CDR3 contains 14 residues.

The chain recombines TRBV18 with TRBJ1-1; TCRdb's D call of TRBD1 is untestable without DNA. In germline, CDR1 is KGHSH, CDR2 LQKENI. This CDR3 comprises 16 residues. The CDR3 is CASSPPSGGRSTEAFF.

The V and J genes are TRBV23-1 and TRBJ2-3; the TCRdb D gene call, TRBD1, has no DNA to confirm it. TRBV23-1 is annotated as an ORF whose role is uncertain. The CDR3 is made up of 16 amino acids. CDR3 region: CASSQRFAGDTDTQYF.

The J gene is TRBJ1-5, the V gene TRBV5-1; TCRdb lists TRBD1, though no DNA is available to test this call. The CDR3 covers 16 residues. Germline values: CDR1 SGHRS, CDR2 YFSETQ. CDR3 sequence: CASSLDPRGSNQPQHF.

The CDR3 protein is CSARVSLETYTQYF. This sequence joins TRBV20-1 and TRBJ2-3. The germline gives CDR1 DFQATT, CDR2 SNEGSKA (reference sequence). The CDR3 consists of 14 residues.

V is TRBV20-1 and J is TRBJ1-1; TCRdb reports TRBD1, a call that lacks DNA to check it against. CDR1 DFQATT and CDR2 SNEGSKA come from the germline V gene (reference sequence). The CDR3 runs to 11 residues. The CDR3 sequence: CSAGRPGEAFF.

CDR3 residues: CASRKLGTSGNTDTQYF. The J gene is TRBJ2-3, the V gene TRBV12-3 or TRBV12-4; TCRdb reports TRBD2, a call that lacks DNA to check it against. The CDR3 is 17 amino acids.

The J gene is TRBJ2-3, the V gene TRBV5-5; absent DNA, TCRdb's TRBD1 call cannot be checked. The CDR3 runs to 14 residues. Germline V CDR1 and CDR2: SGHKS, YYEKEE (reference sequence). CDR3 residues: CASSPTTGTDTQYF.

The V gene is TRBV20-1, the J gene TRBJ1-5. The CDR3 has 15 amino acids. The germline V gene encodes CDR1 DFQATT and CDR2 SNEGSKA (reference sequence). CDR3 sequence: CSARVAADSNQPQHF.

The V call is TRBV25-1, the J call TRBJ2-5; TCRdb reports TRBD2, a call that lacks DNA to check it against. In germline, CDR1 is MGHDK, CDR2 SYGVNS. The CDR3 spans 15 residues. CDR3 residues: CASSEDQRGQETQYF.

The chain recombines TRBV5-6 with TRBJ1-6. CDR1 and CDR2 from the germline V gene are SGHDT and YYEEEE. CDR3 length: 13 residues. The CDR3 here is CASSLVENSPLHF.

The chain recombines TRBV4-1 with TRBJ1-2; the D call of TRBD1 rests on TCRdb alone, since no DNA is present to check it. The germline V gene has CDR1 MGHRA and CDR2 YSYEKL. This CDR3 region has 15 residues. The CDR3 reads CASSQDWTGGYGYTF.

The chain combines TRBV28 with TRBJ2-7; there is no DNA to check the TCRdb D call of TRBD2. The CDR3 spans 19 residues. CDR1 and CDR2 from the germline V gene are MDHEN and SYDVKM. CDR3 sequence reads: CASRTSGTRRLRGSYEQYF.

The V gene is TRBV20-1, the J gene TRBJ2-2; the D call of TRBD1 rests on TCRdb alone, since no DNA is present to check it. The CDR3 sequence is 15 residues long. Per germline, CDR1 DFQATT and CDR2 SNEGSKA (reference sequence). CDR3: CSANVGTEYTGELFF.

The CDR3 is CASSQAGRHTGELFF. The gene calls are TRBV4-2 and TRBJ2-2. The germline CDR1 and CDR2 sequences are LGHNA and YNFKEQ. This CDR3 spans 15 amino acids.

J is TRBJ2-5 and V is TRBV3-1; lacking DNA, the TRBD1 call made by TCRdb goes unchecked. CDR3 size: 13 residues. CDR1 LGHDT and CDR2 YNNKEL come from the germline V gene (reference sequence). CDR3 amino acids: CASSQRGTETQYF.